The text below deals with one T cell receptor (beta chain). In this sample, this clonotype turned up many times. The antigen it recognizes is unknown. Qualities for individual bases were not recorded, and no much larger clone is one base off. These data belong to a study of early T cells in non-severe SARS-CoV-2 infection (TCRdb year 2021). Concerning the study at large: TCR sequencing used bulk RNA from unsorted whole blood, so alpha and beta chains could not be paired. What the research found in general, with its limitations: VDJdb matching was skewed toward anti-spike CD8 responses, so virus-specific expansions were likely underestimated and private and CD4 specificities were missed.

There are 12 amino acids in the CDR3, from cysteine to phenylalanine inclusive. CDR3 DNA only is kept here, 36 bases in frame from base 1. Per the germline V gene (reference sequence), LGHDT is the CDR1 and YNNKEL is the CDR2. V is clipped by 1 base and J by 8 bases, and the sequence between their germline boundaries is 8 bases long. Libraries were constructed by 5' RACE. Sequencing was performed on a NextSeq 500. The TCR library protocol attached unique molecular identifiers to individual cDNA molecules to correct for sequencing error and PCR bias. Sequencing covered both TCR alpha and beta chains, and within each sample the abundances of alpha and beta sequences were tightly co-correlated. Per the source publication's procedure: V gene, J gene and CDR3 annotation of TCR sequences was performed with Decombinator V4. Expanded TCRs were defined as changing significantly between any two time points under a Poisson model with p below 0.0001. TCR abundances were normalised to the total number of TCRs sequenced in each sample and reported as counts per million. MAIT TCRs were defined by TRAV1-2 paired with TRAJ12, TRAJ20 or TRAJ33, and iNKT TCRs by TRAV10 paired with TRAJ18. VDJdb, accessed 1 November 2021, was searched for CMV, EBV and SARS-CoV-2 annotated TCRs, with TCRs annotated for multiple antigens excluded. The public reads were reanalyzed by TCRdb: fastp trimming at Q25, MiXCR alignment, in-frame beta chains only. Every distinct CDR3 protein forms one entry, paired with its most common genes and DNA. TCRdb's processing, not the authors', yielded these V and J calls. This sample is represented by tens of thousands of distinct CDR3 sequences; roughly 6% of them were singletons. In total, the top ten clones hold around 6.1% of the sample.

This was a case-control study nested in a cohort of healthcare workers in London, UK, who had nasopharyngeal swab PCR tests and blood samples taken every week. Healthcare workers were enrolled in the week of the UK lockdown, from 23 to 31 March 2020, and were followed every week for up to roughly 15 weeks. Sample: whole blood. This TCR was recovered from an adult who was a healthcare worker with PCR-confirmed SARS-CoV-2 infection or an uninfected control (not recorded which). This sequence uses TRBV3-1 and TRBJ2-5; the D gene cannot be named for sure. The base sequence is TGTGCCAGCAGCCAAGGAGGTGAAACCCAGTACTTC. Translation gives CASSQGGETQYF.